This T cell receptor (beta chain) was sequenced for a study of T cells in tuberculosis. TCRdb's table, derived via immunoSEQ multiplex PCR, lists solely in-frame clones and lacks some. The sample carries 30,000 to 40,000 clones, roughly nine tenths recorded once. Trimming left V 0 bases short and J 3 bases short, with 16 bases between. CDR3 size: 16 residues. Germline assignment: CDR1 SGDLS and CDR2 YYNGEE. The sample taken for sequencing was PBMCs. The chain uses TRBV9 and TRBJ2-7; possibly TRBD2 for D (5 bases). This receptor was taken from a donor aged 10-35 years with latent tuberculosis or without tuberculosis infection. The CDR3 is CASSVESRGWVYEQYF. For the CDR3, the DNA is TGTGCCAGCAGCGTAGAATCCCGGGGTTGGGTCTACGAGCAGTACTTC.